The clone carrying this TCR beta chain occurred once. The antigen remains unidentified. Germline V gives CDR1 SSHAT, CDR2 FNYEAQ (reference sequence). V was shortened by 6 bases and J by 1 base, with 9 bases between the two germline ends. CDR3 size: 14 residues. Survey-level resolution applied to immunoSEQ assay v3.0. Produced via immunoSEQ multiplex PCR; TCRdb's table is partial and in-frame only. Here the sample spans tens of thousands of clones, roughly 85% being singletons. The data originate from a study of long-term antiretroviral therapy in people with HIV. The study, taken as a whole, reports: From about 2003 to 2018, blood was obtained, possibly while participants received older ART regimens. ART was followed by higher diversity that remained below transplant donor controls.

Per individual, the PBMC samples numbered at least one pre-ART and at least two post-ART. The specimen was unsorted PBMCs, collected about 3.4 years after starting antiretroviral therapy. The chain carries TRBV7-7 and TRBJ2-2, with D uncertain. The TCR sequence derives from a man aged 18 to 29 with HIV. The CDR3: CASRPSGNTGELFF. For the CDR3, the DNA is TGTGCCAGCAGGCCCAGTGGGAACACCGGGGAGCTGTTTTTT.